This T cell receptor beta chain originates from a study of T cell responses to AZD1222 COVID-19 vaccine. This table comes from immunoSEQ multiplex PCR, and its TCRdb copy is limited to in-frame clones, with some not included. The table lists 140,000 to 150,000 clones, just under 95% of them singletons. Study-level points and caveats: Researchers report vaccine-associated CD4 TCRs spanning spike, with dominance at 160-218 and 743-854. None of the repertoires were sampled until the peak T cell response had passed.

Trimming cost V 0 bases and J 3 bases; bases outside gene matches: 7. Germline CDR1 reads ENHRY; CDR2 reads SYGVKD. CDR3 size: 17 residues. With respect to this clone: Its antigen is still unknown.

Source: peripheral blood, taken after recovery from COVID-19. V is TRBV10-3 and J is TRBJ2-3, with 9 bases fitting TRBD2. The TCR originated in an adult who had recovered from COVID-19. The CDR3, as DNA: TGTGCCATCAGTGAGTCCAGCGGGAGGATCGTTACAGATACGCAGTATTTT. Protein sequence: CAISESSGRIVTDTQYF.